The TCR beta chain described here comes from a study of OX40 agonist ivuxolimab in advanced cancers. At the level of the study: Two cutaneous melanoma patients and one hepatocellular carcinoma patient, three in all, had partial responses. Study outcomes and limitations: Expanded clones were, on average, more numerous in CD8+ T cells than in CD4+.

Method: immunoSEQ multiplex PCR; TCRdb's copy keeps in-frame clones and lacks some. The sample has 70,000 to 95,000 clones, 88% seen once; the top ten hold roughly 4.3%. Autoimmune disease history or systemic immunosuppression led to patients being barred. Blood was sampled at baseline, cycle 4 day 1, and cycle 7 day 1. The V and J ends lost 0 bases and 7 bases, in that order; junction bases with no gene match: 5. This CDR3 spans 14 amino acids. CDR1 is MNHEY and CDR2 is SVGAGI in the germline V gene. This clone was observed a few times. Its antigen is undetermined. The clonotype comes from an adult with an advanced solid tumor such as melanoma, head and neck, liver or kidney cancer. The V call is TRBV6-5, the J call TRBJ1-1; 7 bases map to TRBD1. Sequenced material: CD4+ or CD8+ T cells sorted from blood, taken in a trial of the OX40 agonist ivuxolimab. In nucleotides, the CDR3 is TGTGCCAGCAGTTACTCGAACAGGGGTGGTGAAGCTTTCTTT. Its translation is CASSYSNRGGEAFF.